The sequence of this T cell receptor beta chain was determined in a study of shared clonotypes between healthy human individuals. Amplification in unsorted PBMC replicate PCRs started from about 320 ng DNA, which equals some 29,000 T cell genomes. Unsorted PBMC DNA underwent sequencing on ten immunoSEQ deep assay plates. Methods used by the authors: With immunoSEQ giving junction-only sequences and no quality scores, filtering differed. Measured with immunoSEQ multiplex PCR; TCRdb has only the in-frame clones, and not every one. Clone size and V and J calls were adopted from that table, with D and trimming inferred from the DNA. The table shows nearly 500,000 clones, with approximately 80% occurring only once. Concerning this clone: Given a far larger clone just one base away, this is likely a sequencing read error. Other DNA sequences from this sample encode an identical CDR3 as well.

Sequenced input: PBMCs. The sequence was obtained from a middle-aged woman in good health. Some clones in this sample may be carry-over from other donors' samples.

The CDR3: CAIGTRTQYF. In DNA form, the CDR3 reads TGTGCCATTGGTACACGTACGCAGTATTTT. The chain carries TRBV10-3 and TRBJ2-3; D unclear. The CDR3 loop spans 10 amino acids. The germline V gene encodes CDR1 ENHRY and CDR2 SYGVKD. Trimming cost V 9 bases and J 8 bases, with 9 bases left between them.